Shown below are 28 T cell receptor beta chains from a single sample sequenced in a study of T cell responses to AZD1222 COVID-19 vaccine. This table comes from immunoSEQ multiplex PCR, and its TCRdb copy is limited to in-frame clones, with some not included. This table holds some 100,000 clones, about 90% found once. The material was peripheral blood, obtained on day 0 of AZD1222 vaccination. The receptors come from an adult in good health.

This sequence joins TRBV2 and TRBJ2-7; D gene uncertain. V lost 1 base to trimming and J lost 3 bases, with 7 bases between them. The CDR3 is made up of 13 amino acids. The germline CDR1 and CDR2 sequences are SNHLY and FYNNEI. CDR3 DNA sequence: TGTGCCAGCAGTGAAGGACCCAACTACGAGCAGTACTTC. Amino acid sequence: CASSEGPNYEQYF.

This chain links TRBV6-4 with TRBJ2-1, with TRBD2 matching 11 bases. CDR3 length: 16 residues. After removal of 3 bases from V and 4 bases from J, the junction contained 5 bases not matched to a gene. The germline V gene has CDR1 MRHNA and CDR2 SNTAGT. Here the CDR3 reads CASSETGTSGYNEQFF. CDR3 DNA sequence: TGTGCCAGCAGTGAGACCGGGACTAGCGGTTACAATGAGCAGTTCTTC.

This chain links TRBV28 with TRBJ1-1; no clear D gene. CDR1 is MDHEN and CDR2 is SYDVKM in the germline V gene. Trimming shortened V by 7 bases and J by 7 bases, and 16 bases separated the two germline ends. The CDR3 loop spans 13 amino acids. The chain's CDR3 is CASTPARLYEAFF. CDR3 coding DNA: TGTGCCAGCACCCCCGCACGATTGTATGAAGCTTTCTTT.

This clone was observed a single time. DNA of the CDR3: TGTGCCAGCAGCCGACCGGGCCCGGCCACTGAAGCTTTCTTT. Encoded protein: CASSRPGPATEAFF. The J gene is TRBJ1-1, the V gene TRBV2; D ambiguous. Per germline, CDR1 SNHLY and CDR2 FYNNEI. CDR3 length equals 14 residues. The germline V and J ends were trimmed by 6 bases and 4 bases, with 15 bases remaining between them.

This clone was seen only a few times. The rearrangement uses TRBV19 and TRBJ1-1; 8 nucleotides align to TRBD1. This CDR3 has 16 residues. Germline CDR1 LNHDA, CDR2 SQIVND (reference sequence). Trimming cost V 3 bases and J 1 base; bases outside gene matches: 7. The CDR3 bases are TGTGCCAGTAGTATCTGGATCGGGACAGGGAACACTGAAGCTTTCTTT. Residues: CASSIWIGTGNTEAFF.

This clone was counted between two and nine times. The chain couples TRBV25-1 to TRBJ1-6; maybe TRBD1 (5 bases). The germline gives CDR1 MGHDK, CDR2 SYGVNS. V was shortened by 2 bases and J by 7 bases, with 12 bases between the two germline ends. CDR3 length: 15 amino acids. This chain's CDR3 is CASSEDQGLNSPLHF. The DNA of the CDR3 is TGTGCCAGCAGTGAAGATCAGGGTTTAAATTCACCCCTCCACTTT.

Worth noting for this clone: A junction boundary mismatches the germline segment, possibly from a read error. The chain has TRBV7-7 and TRBJ2-1; a weak D match, TRBD2 (5 bases). The CDR3 runs 15 residues. CDR1 is SSHAT and CDR2 is FNYEAQ in the germline V gene (reference sequence). The CDR3 region has the DNA TGTGCTAGCAGCTTAGCGTTGGCAGCTAACAATGAGCAGTTCTTC. This codes for CASSLALAANNEQFF.

This chain links TRBV4-2 with TRBJ2-7, with TRBD2 identical over 7 bases. Germline V CDR1 and CDR2: LGHNA, YNFKEQ. The V segment lost 4 bases and the J segment 2 bases; nucleotides outside the gene matches: 5. The CDR3 contains 14 residues. Written as DNA, the CDR3 is TGTGCCAGCAGCCCCGTCACTAGCGCCTACGAGCAGTACTTC. It yields the protein CASSPVTSAYEQYF.

This clone appeared a single time. This sample includes further DNA sequences coding for the same CDR3. The chain carries TRBV3-1 (or the pseudogene TRBV3-2) and TRBJ1-1; D is unresolved. Germline CDR1 reads LGHDT; CDR2 reads YNNKEL (reference sequence). V lost 3 bases to trimming and J lost 0 bases, with 5 bases between them. This CDR3 spans 13 amino acids. CDR3 sequence reads: CASSQTLNTEAFF. The CDR3 DNA is TGTGCCAGCAGCCAGACGTTGAACACTGAAGCTTTCTTT.

V gene TRBV7-8 combines with J gene TRBJ1-6, with a possible D match to TRBD1 (5 bases). V lost 3 bases and J 8 bases, leaving 11 bases between the germline ends. The CDR3 covers 14 residues. The V gene's germline CDR1 is SGHVS and CDR2 FQNEAQ. CDR3 nucleotide sequence: TGTGCCAGCAGCTTCGGGGGTTCGTATTCACCCCTCCACTTT. Its protein is CASSFGGSYSPLHF.

This clone has a single count. CDR3: CASSRTGQKTQYF. CDR3 coding DNA: TGTGCCAGCAGCCGGACAGGGCAGAAGACCCAGTACTTC. The chain combines TRBV14 with TRBJ2-5; 8 bases match TRBD1. Unmatched junction bases numbered 4, after V lost 4 bases and J lost 6 bases. CDR1 is SGHDN, CDR2 FVKESK, per germline. CDR3 length: 13 amino acids.

This clone was counted only a few times. The chain recombines TRBV30 with TRBJ1-2; no definite D call. With 1 base removed from V and 8 bases from J, the gap between germline ends came to 5 bases. The CDR3 has 10 amino acids. The germline gives CDR1 GTSNPN, CDR2 SVGIG (reference sequence). The CDR3 loop is CAWSDPGYTF. CDR3 DNA sequence: TGTGCCTGGAGTGACCCCGGCTACACCTTC.

The V call is TRBV27, the J call TRBJ1-6, with 11 bases matching TRBD1. J lost 4 bases, V lost 6 bases, and 8 bases had no gene match. Per the germline V gene, CDR1 is MNHEY and CDR2 is SMNVEV (reference sequence). The CDR3 runs 17 residues. The CDR3 DNA is TGTGCCAGCAGCGGTAACCGGGACAGGGGGTATAATTCACCCCTCCACTTT. Protein product: CASSGNRDRGYNSPLHF.

The genes are TRBV27 and TRBJ2-7; D is unresolved. The CDR3 sequence is 13 residues long. The germline V and J ends were trimmed by 0 bases and 6 bases, with 9 bases remaining between them. CDR1 is MNHEY, CDR2 SMNVEV, per germline (reference sequence). In DNA form, the CDR3 reads TGTGCCAGCAGTTTATCATGGTTCGCCGAGCAGTACTTC. Translation gives CASSLSWFAEQYF.

The sample holds one count of this clone. The rearrangement joins TRBV7-9 to TRBJ1-3, with a tentative D call TRBD1 (5 bases). Between the trimmed V and J ends, which lost 10 bases and 8 bases, there was a span of 33 bases. The CDR3 has 18 residues. Germline-derived CDR1 and CDR2 are SEHNR and FQNEAQ (reference sequence). CDR3 sequence (DNA): TGTGCCACCTCGCCTTCTATCCTCTGGACGGTCGGGGGTGACACCATATATTTT. It codes for CATSPSILWTVGGDTIYF.

The chain combines TRBV28 with TRBJ1-2, with D unresolved. V was clipped by 6 bases and J by 1 base, with 15 bases between them. The CDR3 is 15 amino acids. CDR1 is MDHEN, CDR2 SYDVKM, per germline. The CDR3 spells CASSSSEANNYGYTF. The CDR3 coding sequence is TGTGCCAGCAGCTCTAGTGAGGCCAATAACTATGGCTACACCTTC.

The chain carries TRBV3-1 (or the pseudogene TRBV3-2) and TRBJ2-1, with unresolved D. Germline values: CDR1 LGHDT, CDR2 YNNKEL (reference sequence). The V gene lost 1 base and the J gene lost 10 bases, with 8 bases spanning the gap. CDR3 size: 12 residues. CDR3 sequence: CASSQAGAEQFF. The CDR3 nucleotides are TGTGCCAGCAGCCAAGCTGGAGCAGAGCAGTTCTTC.

This rearrangement joins TRBV28 to TRBJ1-6; D is unclear. With 6 bases removed from V and 5 bases from J, the gap between germline ends came to 11 bases. There are 14 residues in the CDR3. Germline-derived CDR1 and CDR2 are MDHEN and SYDVKM. The chain's CDR3 is CASSSGPDNSPLHF. CDR3 in DNA: TGTGCCAGCAGCTCCGGACCAGATAATTCACCCCTCCACTTT.

The chain recombines TRBV19 with TRBJ1-5; D possibly corresponds to TRBD1 (5 bases). The CDR3 is 14 amino acids. With 4 bases removed from V and 3 bases from J, the gap between germline ends came to 10 bases. Germline assignment: CDR1 LNHDA and CDR2 SQIVND (reference sequence). The DNA of the CDR3 is TGTGCCAGTAGTACCCCAGGGAACAATCAGCCCCAGCATTTT. Protein sequence: CASSTPGNNQPQHF.

The gene calls are TRBV7-2 and TRBJ2-4; D gene ambiguous. V lost 1 base and J 0 bases, leaving 10 bases between the germline ends. Germline CDR1 reads SGHTA; CDR2 reads FQGNSA. The CDR3 spans 16 residues. For the CDR3, the DNA is TGTGCCAGCAGCTTAGAAAGGTTACTAGCCAAAAACATTCAGTACTTC. Amino acid sequence: CASSLERLLAKNIQYF. The variable domain in full, with the rest retrieved from reference TRBV7-2 and TRBJ2-4, is GAGVSQSPSNKVTEKGKDVELRCDPISGHTALYWYRQSLGQGLEFLIYFQGNSAPDKSGLPSDRFSAERTGGSVSTLTIQRTQQEDSAVYLCASSLERLLAKNIQYFGAGTRLSVL.

This chain connects TRBV9 to TRBJ2-2; D gene unclear. The CDR3 extends over 12 amino acids. Trimming stripped 5 bases from V and 6 bases from J, with 8 bases between. Germline-derived CDR1 and CDR2 are SGDLS and YYNGEE. CDR3 nucleotide sequence: TGTGCCAGCAGTGGCCGGGCCGGGGAGCTGTTTTTT. It encodes CASSGRAGELFF.

The chain employs TRBV30 and TRBJ2-5, with 9 nucleotides matching TRBD1. The V gene end was trimmed by 0 bases and the J gene end by 2 bases; junction bases not matched to a gene: 7. Germline V CDR1 and CDR2: GTSNPN, SVGIG (reference sequence). The CDR3 is made up of 16 amino acids. The CDR3 bases are TGTGCCTGGAGTGTGGGAACAGGGGGCCTTCAAGAGACCCAGTACTTC. Translating gives CAWSVGTGGLQETQYF. The variable domain in full, with the rest retrieved from reference TRBV30 and TRBJ2-5, is SQTIHQWPATLVQPVGSPLSLECTVEGTSNPNLYWYRQAAGRGLQLLFYSVGIGQISSEVPQNLSASRPQDRQFILSSKKLLLSDSGFYLCAWSVGTGGLQETQYFGPGTRLLVL.

The chain couples TRBV5-6 to TRBJ1-3; D possibly corresponds to TRBD1 (6 bases). The V and J ends lost 4 bases and 2 bases respectively, with 13 bases between them. This CDR3 is 15 amino acids long. The germline CDR1 and CDR2 sequences are SGHDT and YYEEEE. In nucleotides, the CDR3 is TGTGCCAGCAGCATACAGGGTCCCCCTGGAAACACCATATATTTT. It specifies CASSIQGPPGNTIYF.

The chain links TRBV4-1 to TRBJ2-7; D uncertain. CDR1 MGHRA and CDR2 YSYEKL come from the germline V gene. V was pared by 1 base and J by 2 bases, with 9 bases between. The CDR3 has 14 amino acids. CDR3 amino acids: CASSQVDKAYEQYF. In nucleotides, the CDR3 is TGCGCCAGCAGCCAAGTCGATAAGGCCTACGAGCAGTACTTC.

The chain has TRBV7-9 and TRBJ1-1; TRBD1 aligns across 10 bases. Germline V gene data show CDR1 as SEHNR and CDR2 as FQNEAQ (reference sequence). This CDR3 contains 15 residues. J lost 0 bases, V lost 5 bases, and 3 bases had no gene match. In DNA form, the CDR3 reads TGTGCCAGCAGCCTGACAGGGGGCGTGAACACTGAAGCTTTCTTT. It is translated as CASSLTGGVNTEAFF.

The genes are TRBV29-1 and TRBJ1-2, with TRBD1 matching 8 bases. Per germline, CDR1 SQVTM and CDR2 ANQGSEA. Germline trimming cut 6 bases from V and 13 bases from J; bases unmatched to any gene: 10. The CDR3 is 11 residues long. Here the CDR3 DNA reads TGCAGCGTGACCAGGACAGGGTCTGTCACCTTC. This gives the protein CSVTRTGSVTF.

This clone was observed once. The DNA for the CDR3 is TGTGCCAGCAGCTTAGTTGGGGGCGAGAACACTGAAGCTTTCTTT. Amino acid sequence: CASSLVGGENTEAFF. V gene TRBV7-6 combines with J gene TRBJ1-1; perhaps TRBD1 as D (6 bases). The CDR3 loop spans 15 amino acids. V shed 1 base and J shed 1 base, with 10 bases lying between them. CDR1 and CDR2 (germline): SGHVS, FNYEAQ.

The V call is TRBV7-2, the J call TRBJ2-7, with D uncertain. The CDR3 is 15 amino acids. CDR1 and CDR2 (germline): SGHTA, FQGNSA. The ends were cut back, 1 base at V and 1 base at J, with 11 bases in the middle. This CDR3 reads CASSLDSATSYEQYF. The CDR3 nucleotides read TGTGCCAGCAGCTTAGACAGCGCTACTTCCTACGAGCAGTACTTC.